A selection of T cell receptor beta chains follows, all from one sample in a study of OX40 agonist ivuxolimab in advanced cancers. Data came from immunoSEQ multiplex PCR; TCRdb stores just in-frame clones and leaves some out. This table holds around 55,000 clones, approximately 83% found once. The sample consisted of CD4+ or CD8+ T cells sorted from blood, taken in a trial of the OX40 agonist ivuxolimab. The source is an adult with an advanced solid tumor such as melanoma, head and neck, liver or kidney cancer. Both conserved end residues are part of each CDR3. A D gene is named only where the DNA matches it firmly. Size is omitted from some rows. Given values are once, few, many or a class for expanded clones.

clone_size j_call d_call v_call cdr3_nt cdr3_aa
once TRBJ2-1 - TRBV28 TGTGCCAGCAGTCCCCCCCCGGGGCCCCAAGGGTTCTTC CASSPPPGPQGFF
once TRBJ1-1 TRBD1 TRBV28 TGTGCCAGCAGCTGGGGACAGGGGAACACTGAAGCTTTCTTT CASSWGQGNTEAFF
- TRBJ2-1 TRBD1 TRBV7-9 TGTGCCAGCAGCTTAGTGGACAGGTACAATGAGCAGTTCTTC CASSLVDRYNEQFF
- TRBJ2-2 TRBD1 TRBV27 TGTGCCAGCAGTTCTGACAGGGGCACCGGGGAGCTGTTTTTT CASSSDRGTGELFF
- TRBJ2-7 TRBD2 TRBV15 TGTGCCACCAGCAGACGAACTGCGGGGGGACGGCACGAGCAGTACTTC CATSRRTAGGRHEQYF
- TRBJ2-7 TRBD2 TRBV5-4 TGTGCCAGCGGGACTAGCGGGAGGAGCTCCTACGAGCAGTACTTC CASGTSGRSSYEQYF
- TRBJ2-5 - TRBV4-1 TGCGCCAGCAGCCGTATACCGGGACTGGGGGGAGAGACCCAGTACTTC CASSRIPGLGGETQYF
few TRBJ1-5 - TRBV2 TGTGCCAGCAGTGAGGGCAGAAATCAGCCCCAGCATTTT CASSEGRNQPQHF
- TRBJ1-3 - TRBV9 TGTGCCAGCAGCGTAGCTCCCTTGGGAGGGGGAAACACCATATATTTT CASSVAPLGGGNTIYF
- TRBJ1-1 - TRBV6-1 TGTGCCAGCAGGGTTAACACTGAAGCTTTCTTT CASRVNTEAFF
- TRBJ1-5 - TRBV15 TGTGCCACCTCACGACAGAACAATCAGCCCCAGCATTTT CATSRQNNQPQHF
few TRBJ2-2 TRBD2 TRBV2 TGTGCCGTACCTAAGCAGCGGGAAAGGGTTTGGACCGGGGAGCTGTTTTTT CAVPKQRERVWTGELFF
- TRBJ2-2 - TRBV19 TGTGCCAGTAGACCGGGACACGGGAGCACCGGGGAGCTGTTTTTT CASRPGHGSTGELFF
once TRBJ2-1 - TRBV28 TGTGCCAGCAGTTTCCCGAGCCTAATGGGGTACAATGAGCAGTTCTTC CASSFPSLMGYNEQFF
few TRBJ2-2 TRBD1 TRBV6-4 TGTGCCAGCAGTGACTCGACAGGGGGCACCGGGGAGCTGTTTTTT CASSDSTGGTGELFF
- TRBJ2-7 TRBD1 TRBV7-2 TGTGCCAGCAGCCCAGACAGGGTCTCCTACGAGCAGTACTTC CASSPDRVSYEQYF